This TCR beta chain appears in the sequencing data of a study of cytomegalovirus exposure and HLA in healthy donors. Study details: Of the donors genotyped, approximately 400 in all, about 76% fell in the Caucasian-associated ancestry cluster. Study-wide points: Accounts indicate the classifier identified cytomegalovirus status with strong specificity and sensitivity. It was reported in a later analysis that an Asian-associated ancestry cluster showed fewer N-insertions than the approximately 700-donor mean. In terms of immune exposure information, only CMV serostatus was available.

As concerns this clone: Its antigen is still unknown.

Researchers ran the PCR with 60 Vbeta and 13 Jbeta primers. Profiling relied on immunoSEQ multiplex PCR, and the TCRdb table lists in-frame clones only, not all of them. The data hold 160,000 or so clones, with roughly 84% observed a single time. Per the germline V gene, CDR1 is SGHNT and CDR2 is YENEEA. The CDR3 sequence is 13 residues long. The V segment lost 1 base and the J segment 10 bases; nucleotides outside the gene matches: 1. The V gene is TRBV11-3, the J gene TRBJ1-6; 7 nucleotides line up with TRBD1. Specimen: PBMCs. The TCR comes from a woman in her late teens or twenties in good health and CMV-seronegative. The CDR3 sequence is CASSLAGGSPLHF. In DNA, the CDR3 is TGTGCCAGCAGCTTAGCAGGGGGATCACCCCTCCACTTT.